This entry features one TCR beta chain sequence. No antigen is known for it. The data belong to a study of cytomegalovirus exposure and HLA in healthy donors. Study in general: Samples from HLA-typed donors yielded some 85 million unique TCRs in an early data release.

Study conclusions and caveats: Usually a TCR sequence was rare, but some public TCRs were found in many donors. Data from an earlier analysis indicated that most TCR beta V segments were productive either about 87% or about 30% of the time.

The CDR3 has 16 residues. Germline CDR1 and CDR2: SEHNR and FQNEAQ (reference sequence). Germline trimming cut 5 bases from V and 2 bases from J; bases unmatched to any gene: 7. The PCR used 60 Vbeta and 13 Jbeta primers. Libraries were prepared by immunoSEQ multiplex PCR; TCRdb keeps only in-frame clonotypes and omits some of them. The sample holds approximately 180,000 clones, 85% to 90% seen once. The source is a young woman in good health and CMV-seronegative. This chain joins TRBV7-9 and TRBJ1-3; 9 nucleotides match TRBD1. The sequencing sample was made of PBMCs. Here the CDR3 DNA reads TGTGCCAGCAGCGATTACAGGGGGCTAACTGGAAACACCATATATTTT. As protein: CASSDYRGLTGNTIYF.